One and the same sample provided the 4 T cell receptor beta chains below, sequenced in a study of blood T cell repertoires in COVID-19. TCRdb keeps only in-frame clones here, not all; method: immunoSEQ multiplex PCR. The table has about 180,000 clones, approximately 80% seen once. The specimen sequenced was PBMCs or T cells enriched from blood (not recorded which). These receptors originate from a man in his fifties or sixties who had been exposed to COVID-19.

The chain carries TRBV27 and TRBJ2-5; TRBD2 might be the D (6 bases). The CDR3 is made up of 16 amino acids. Germline CDR1 reads MNHEY; CDR2 reads SMNVEV (reference sequence). Trimming pared 7 bases from V and 5 bases from J, leaving 23 bases between. CDR3 DNA: TGTGCCAGCACTACGTGGAACTCGCGGGGTAGGGAGACCCAGTACTTC. It is translated as CASTTWNSRGRETQYF.

The rearrangement uses TRBV14 and TRBJ2-2; 14 bases fit TRBD2. With 6 bases clipped from V and 9 bases from J, the junction kept 12 bases outside the gene matches. The CDR3 is 17 residues long. CDR1 and CDR2 (germline): SGHDN, FVKESK. The CDR3 coding sequence is TGTGCCAGCAGAAGTCTGACTAGCGGGAGGGCGTGGCGGGAGCTGTTTTTT. Protein product: CASRSLTSGRAWRELFF.

The V call is TRBV5-8, the J call TRBJ1-6, with D unclear. Trimming cost V 2 bases and J 7 bases, with 4 bases left between them. Germline V gene data show CDR1 as SGHTS and CDR2 as YDEGEE. This CDR3 comprises 12 residues. The DNA of the CDR3 is TGTGCCAGCAGCTTCCGGAATTCACCCCTCCACTTT. It yields the protein CASSFRNSPLHF.

This rearrangement joins TRBV19 to TRBJ2-3; D might be TRBD2 (6 bases). The germline V gene has CDR1 LNHDA and CDR2 SQIVND (reference sequence). Trimming took off 2 bases at V and 0 bases at J, with 12 bases between the two ends. The CDR3 extends over 16 amino acids. This chain's CDR3 is CASSITSPPSTDTQYF. The CDR3 DNA is TGTGCCAGTAGTATAACTAGCCCGCCGAGCACAGATACGCAGTATTTT.